This TCR beta chain originates from a study of identical twins. Comment on this clonotype: Antigen: not known.

Study findings and constraints: Models, which agreed with sharing between unrelated individuals, nonetheless underestimated the out-of-frame TCR alpha sharing seen in monozygotic twins.

The cDNA had a unique molecular identifier and a template-switch universal primer site. TCRdb recomputed calls from the 5' RACE reads with MiXCR, one row per CDR3 protein. There are 430,000 or so distinct CDR3 sequences in the sample; approximately 25% occur only once, and over 2.5% lies in the top ten. CDR1 SGHRS and CDR2 YFSETQ come from the germline V gene. The CDR3 contains 14 residues. J lost 2 bases, V lost 4 bases, and 3 bases had no gene match. This sample also belongs to another study, concerning T cells expressing NK-cell markers. That source adds: Once again these clonotypes came out on top in the CD3+CD56-NKG2C+ fraction of several donors.

The V gene is TRBV5-1, the J gene TRBJ2-5, with 9 bases fitting TRBD2. Material: CD4+ T cells sorted from blood. The TCR sequence derives from a young woman in good health. The CDR3 coding sequence is TGCGCCAGCAGCCACAGCGGGGGGCAAGAGACCCAGTACTTC. It codes for CASSHSGGQETQYF.